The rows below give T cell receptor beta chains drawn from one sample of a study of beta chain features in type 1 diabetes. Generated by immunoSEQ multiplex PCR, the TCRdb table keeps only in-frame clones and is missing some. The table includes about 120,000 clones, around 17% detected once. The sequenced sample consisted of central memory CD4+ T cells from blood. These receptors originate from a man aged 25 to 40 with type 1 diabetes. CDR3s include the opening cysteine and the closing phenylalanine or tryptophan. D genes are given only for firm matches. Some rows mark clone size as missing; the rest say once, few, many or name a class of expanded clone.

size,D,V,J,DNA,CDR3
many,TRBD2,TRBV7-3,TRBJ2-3,TGTGCCAGCAGCCCCTCTAGCGGGGAAGATACGCAGTATTTT,CASSPSSGEDTQYF
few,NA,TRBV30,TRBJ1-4,TGTGCCTGGAGTGTACTGTCCGGATATGAAAAACTGTTTTTT,CAWSVLSGYEKLFF
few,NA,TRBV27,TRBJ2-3,TGTGCCAGCAGTCCACGAGATCCCGGCCGGCGCGGGGGCCGGACAGATACGCAGTATTTT,CASSPRDPGRRGGRTDTQYF
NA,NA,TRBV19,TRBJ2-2,TGTGCCAGTAGTACAGGGTTTCTAGGGACCGGGGAGCTGTTTTTT,CASSTGFLGTGELFF
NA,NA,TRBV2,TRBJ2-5,TGTGCCAGCAGTTGGAGAACCCAGTACTTC,CASSWRTQYF
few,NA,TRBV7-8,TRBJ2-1,TGTGCCAGCAGCTTAAACGAGGGATGGAATGAGCAGTTCTTC,CASSLNEGWNEQFF
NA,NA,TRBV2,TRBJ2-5,TGTGCCAGCAGGGAAGAAGAGCAGTACTTC,CASREEEQYF
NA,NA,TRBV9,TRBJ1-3,TGTGCCAGCAGCCCAGCCGGGGGAGCTGGAAACACCATATATTTT,CASSPAGGAGNTIYF
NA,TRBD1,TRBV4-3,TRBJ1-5,TGCGCCAGCAGCCAAGAAGAGGGGGCGGGTCAGCCCCAGCATTTT,CASSQEEGAGQPQHF
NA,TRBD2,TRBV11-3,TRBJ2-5,TGTGCCAGCGCGGGGGGAGAGACCCAGTACTTC,CASAGGETQYF
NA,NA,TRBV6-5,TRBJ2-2,TGTGCCAGCAGTTACTCGATACAGAGGTCCACCGGGGAGCTGTTTTTT,CASSYSIQRSTGELFF
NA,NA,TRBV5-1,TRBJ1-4,TGCGCCAGCAGCGCCGGAGTCCAGGGTGAAAAACTGTTTTTT,CASSAGVQGEKLFF
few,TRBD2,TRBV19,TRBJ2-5,TGTGCCAGTAACCCCCGGCTCCTAGCGGGTCTACAAGAGACCCAGTACTTC,CASNPRLLAGLQETQYF
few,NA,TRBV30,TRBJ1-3,TGTGCCTGGAGTAGGGGCATTGGAAACACCATATATTTT,CAWSRGIGNTIYF
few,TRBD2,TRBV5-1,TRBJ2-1,TGCGCCAGCAGCTTGGTCGCGGGGGGATCCTCCTACAATGAGCAGTTCTTC,CASSLVAGGSSYNEQFF
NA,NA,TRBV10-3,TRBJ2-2,TGTGCCACGGGTATGGCTGGGGGCACCGGGGAGCTGTTTTTT,CATGMAGGTGELFF
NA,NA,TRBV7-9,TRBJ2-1,TGTGCCAGCAGCTTAATCCCGAGGGAGGAGCAGTTCTTC,CASSLIPREEQFF
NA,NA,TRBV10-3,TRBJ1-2,TGTGCCATCAGTGAGTCGTATGAACGATCAGCTAACTATGGCTACACCTTC,CAISESYERSANYGYTF
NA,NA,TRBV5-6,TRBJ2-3,TGTGCCAGCAGGGGACTTCTTACTACAGATACGCAGTATTTT,CASRGLLTTDTQYF
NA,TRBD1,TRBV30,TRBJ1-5,TGTGCCTGGAGTCCCCGGACAGGGCGAAATCAGCCCCAGCATTTT,CAWSPRTGRNQPQHF
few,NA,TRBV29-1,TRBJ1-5,TGCACACTGAGCCGGTACAATCAGCCCCAGCATTTT,CTLSRYNQPQHF
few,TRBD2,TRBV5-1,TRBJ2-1,TGCGCCAGCAGCTTGACTAGCGCATGGGGGAATGAGCAGTTCTTC,CASSLTSAWGNEQFF
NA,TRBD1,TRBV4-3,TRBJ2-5,TGCGCCAGCAGCCAGGGACAGGGGGCTGGAAAAGAGACCCAGTACTTC,CASSQGQGAGKETQYF
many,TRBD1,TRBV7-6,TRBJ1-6,TGTGCCAGCAGCCCGGGACAGGGGGACTCACCCCTCCACTTT,CASSPGQGDSPLHF
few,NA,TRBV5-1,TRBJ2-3,TGCGCCAGCAGCTTGTTGGGCAGGGTTGGGGCAGATACGCAGTATTTT,CASSLLGRVGADTQYF
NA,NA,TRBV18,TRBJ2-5,TGTGCCAGCTCACGAGGACAGGGAGGGGAGACCCAGTACTTC,CASSRGQGGETQYF
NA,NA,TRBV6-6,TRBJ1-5,TGTGCCAGCAGCCCCAGGGGCAATCAGCCCCAGCATTTT,CASSPRGNQPQHF
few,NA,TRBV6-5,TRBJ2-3,TGTGCCACAGGGTCCGTTCCGTTCACAGATACGCAGTATTTT,CATGSVPFTDTQYF
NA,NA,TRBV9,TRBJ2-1,TGTGCCAGCAGCACCCGGGACGGCCTAAATGAGCAGTTCTTC,CASSTRDGLNEQFF
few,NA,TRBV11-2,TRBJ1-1,TGTGCCAGCAGCCAAAAGCCGGGGAACACTGAAGCTTTCTTT,CASSQKPGNTEAFF
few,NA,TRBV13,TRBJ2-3,TGTGCCAGCAGCAAAACTGCTCCCGCGGATACGCAGTATTTT,CASSKTAPADTQYF
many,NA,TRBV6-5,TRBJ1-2,TGTGCCAGCAGTTACGGACCTGCGTTGGGCTACACCTTC,CASSYGPALGYTF
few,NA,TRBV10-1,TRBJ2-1,TGCGCCAGCAGTGACAGGGGCGGCGAGCAGTTCTTC,CASSDRGGEQFF
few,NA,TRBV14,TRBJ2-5,TGTGCCAGCAGCTCTCGACTAGTTCAGGAGACCCAGTACTTC,CASSSRLVQETQYF
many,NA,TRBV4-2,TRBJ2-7,TGTGCCAGCAGCCAAGCGGGGGACTCCTACGAGCAGTACTTC,CASSQAGDSYEQYF
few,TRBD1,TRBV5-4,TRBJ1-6,TGTGCCAGCACCATGGGACAGGATTCACCCCTCCACTTT,CASTMGQDSPLHF
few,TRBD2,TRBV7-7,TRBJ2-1,TGTGCCAGCAGCTTACGCGGGGGAAAGTACAATGAGCAGTTCTTC,CASSLRGGKYNEQFF
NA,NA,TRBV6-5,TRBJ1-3,TGTGCCAGCAGTTACTCGGCGGCTGGAAACACCATATATTTT,CASSYSAAGNTIYF
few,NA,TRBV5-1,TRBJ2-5,TGCGCCAGCAGCTTACCACAAGTGGGGGCGGAGACCCAGTACTTC,CASSLPQVGAETQYF
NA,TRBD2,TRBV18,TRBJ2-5,TGTGCCAGCTCCGCTTGGGGAGCGGGGCGGCAAGAGACCCAGTACTTC,CASSAWGAGRQETQYF
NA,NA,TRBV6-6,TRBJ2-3,TGTGCCAGCAGTTATGGGGCGGGCACAGATACGCAGTATTTT,CASSYGAGTDTQYF
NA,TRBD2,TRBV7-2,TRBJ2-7,TGTGCCAGCAGCTCTGGATCCGGGGGGTTGTACGAGCAGTACTTC,CASSSGSGGLYEQYF
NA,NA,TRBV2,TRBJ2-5,TGTGCCAGCGACCCCGAGAGGGGAGAGACCCAGTACTTC,CASDPERGETQYF
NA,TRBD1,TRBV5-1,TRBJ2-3,TGCGCCAGCAGTCGGGACAGGACAGATACGCAGTATTTT,CASSRDRTDTQYF
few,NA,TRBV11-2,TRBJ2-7,TGTGCCAGCAGCTTATTAGTCGAGCAGTACTTC,CASSLLVEQYF
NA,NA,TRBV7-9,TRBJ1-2,TGTGCCAGCAGCCCGGGGGCAGACTATGGCTACACCTTC,CASSPGADYGYTF
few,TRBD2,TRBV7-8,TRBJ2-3,TGTGCCAGCAGCTTAATAGGCGGGGGGGCGGCAGATACGCAGTATTTT,CASSLIGGGAADTQYF
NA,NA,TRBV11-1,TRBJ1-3,TGTGCCAGCAGCTTAGTGCCTCCATTCTCTGGAAACACCATATATTTT,CASSLVPPFSGNTIYF
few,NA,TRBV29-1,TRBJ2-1,TGCAGCGTGAATTCGTACAATGAGCAGTTCTTC,CSVNSYNEQFF
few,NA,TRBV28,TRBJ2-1,TGTGCCAGCAGTTTAAGAGTGGGGGACTACAATGAGCAGTTCTTC,CASSLRVGDYNEQFF
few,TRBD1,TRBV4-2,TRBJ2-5,TGTGCCAGCAGCCAGCGACAGGGGGAGACCCAGTACTTC,CASSQRQGETQYF
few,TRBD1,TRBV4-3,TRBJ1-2,TGCGCCAGCAGCCCCGGACAGGGAAACTATGGCTACACCTTC,CASSPGQGNYGYTF
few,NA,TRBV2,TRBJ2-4,TGTGCCAGCAGTGAATTCTGGACGTCAAAAAACATTCAGTACTTC,CASSEFWTSKNIQYF
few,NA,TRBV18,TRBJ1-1,TGTGCCAGCTCCCCCGACAGGACCACTGAAGCTTTCTTT,CASSPDRTTEAFF